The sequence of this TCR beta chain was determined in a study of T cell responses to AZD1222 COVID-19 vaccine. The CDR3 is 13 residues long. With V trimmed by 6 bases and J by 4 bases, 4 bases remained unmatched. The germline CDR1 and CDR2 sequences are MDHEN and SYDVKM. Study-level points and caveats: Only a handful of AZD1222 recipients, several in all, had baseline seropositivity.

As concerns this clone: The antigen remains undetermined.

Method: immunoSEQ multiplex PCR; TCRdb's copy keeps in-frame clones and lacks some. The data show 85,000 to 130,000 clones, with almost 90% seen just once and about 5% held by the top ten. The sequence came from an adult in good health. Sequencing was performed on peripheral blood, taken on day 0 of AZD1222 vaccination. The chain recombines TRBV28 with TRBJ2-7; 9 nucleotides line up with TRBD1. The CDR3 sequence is CASRPGQGYEQYF. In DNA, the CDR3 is TGTGCCAGCAGACCGGGACAGGGATACGAGCAGTACTTC.